This T cell receptor beta chain was observed in a study of identical twins. General study results and limits: In drawing conclusions, the study used cross-sectional statistical analysis and did not follow the same donors. With abundant cord blood beta clonotypes, insertions were fewer; memory repertoires showed no such pattern.

In its sample, this clonotype was seen a few times. Its matching antigen is unknown. Every one of the donors was a healthy Caucasian. Via MiXCR, TCRdb re-called the 5' RACE reads, giving one row per CDR3 protein. This table holds about 690,000 distinct CDR3 sequences, approximately 22% found once. The data also belong to a second study, concerning T cells expressing NK-cell markers.

This receptor was identified in a woman in her late teens or twenties in good health. The sequenced sample was PBMCs.

CDR3 sequence (DNA): TGTGCCAGCAAAGAAGCAGTAAGCGAAAAACTGTTTTTT. Protein sequence: CASKEAVSEKLFF. The V call is TRBV6-1, the J call TRBJ1-4, with unresolved D. Trimming pared 7 bases from V and 8 bases from J, leaving 14 bases between. The germline V gene encodes CDR1 MNHNS and CDR2 SASEGT. This CDR3 is 13 amino acids long.